These 26 T cell receptor beta chains originate from one sample sequenced in a study of cytomegalovirus exposure and HLA in healthy donors. It was with 60 Vbeta and 13 Jbeta primers that the PCR ran. The table came from immunoSEQ multiplex PCR; TCRdb's copy has only in-frame clones and leaves some out. The repertoire holds approximately 120,000 clones, less than 85% seen once, with over 15% in the top ten. Sample: PBMCs. The receptors originated from a man younger than 30 in good health and CMV-seropositive.

A word on this clone: The same CDR3 can be traced to other DNA sequences in this sample. The chain combines TRBV11-2 with TRBJ2-1; 8 bases line up with TRBD2. Per germline, CDR1 SGHAT and CDR2 FQNNGV. V lost 1 base and J lost 6; bases outside the gene matches: 2. The CDR3 spans 14 residues. CDR3 sequence (DNA): TGTGCCAGCAGCTTAGCGGGGGGGCCCAATGAGCAGTTCTTC. Its translation: CASSLAGGPNEQFF.

The chain is built from TRBV5-4 and TRBJ1-4, with D tentatively TRBD1 (5 bases). The V gene lost 4 bases and the J gene lost 5 bases, with 15 bases spanning the gap. Germline values: CDR1 SGHNT, CDR2 YYREEE (reference sequence). The CDR3 has 15 amino acids. The DNA for the CDR3 is TGTGCCAGCAGCCCCGGGCCGGGGGAGAATGAAAAACTGTTTTTT. Its protein product is CASSPGPGENEKLFF.

This chain joins TRBV7-6 and TRBJ2-5; tentatively, D is TRBD2 (6 bases). V was trimmed by 5 bases and J by 2 bases, leaving 27 bases between them. The CDR3 is 19 residues long. Germline V gives CDR1 SGHVS, CDR2 FNYEAQ. The CDR3 DNA follows: TGTGCCAGCAGCGGGATCGGGACTGTAAGTGCCTCCGGTCAAGAGACCCAGTACTTC. Residues: CASSGIGTVSASGQETQYF. The full variable domain, rest sourced from reference TRBV7-6 and TRBJ2-5, is GAGVSQSPRYKVTKRGQDVALRCDPISGHVSLYWYRQALGQGPEFLTYFNYEAQQDKSGLPNDRFSAERPEGSISTLTIQRTEQRDSAMYRCASSGIGTVSASGQETQYFGPGTRLLVL.

The CDR3 region is CASSLENFSGNTIYF. The CDR3 DNA is TGTGCCAGCAGCTTAGAGAACTTCTCTGGAAACACCATATATTTT. The chain recombines TRBV11-1 with TRBJ1-3; D uncertain. The germline CDR1 and CDR2 sequences are SGHAT and FQDESV (reference sequence). This CDR3 has 15 residues. V was pared by 1 base and J by 0 bases, with 7 bases between.

The chain has TRBV29-1 and TRBJ1-3, with 7 bases that match TRBD1. The CDR3 length is 13 residues. Germline CDR1 reads SQVTM; CDR2 reads ANQGSEA. V shed 7 bases, J shed 4 bases, and the junction held 7 bases outside the gene matches. CDR3 nucleotide sequence: TGCAGCGGCGACAGGGCCCGCGGAAACACCATATATTTT. As protein: CSGDRARGNTIYF. Full variable domain (outside the CDR3, taken from reference TRBV29-1 and TRBJ1-3): SAVISQKPSRDICQRGTSLTIQCQVDSQVTMMFWYRQQPGQSLTLIATANQGSEATYESGFVIDKFPISRPNLTFSTLTVSNMSPEDSSIYLCSGDRARGNTIYFGEGSWLTVV.

The chain employs TRBV5-5 and TRBJ1-1; 7 nucleotides match TRBD1. The CDR3 has 15 amino acids. CDR1 SGHKS and CDR2 YYEKEE come from the germline V gene (reference sequence). The junction had 6 bases not matched to a gene; V was cut back by 3 bases and J by 1 base. The CDR3 spells CASSWGTVKNTEAFF. The CDR3, as DNA: TGTGCCAGCAGCTGGGGGACAGTCAAGAACACTGAAGCTTTCTTT.

In this sample, this clone turned up once. The chain employs TRBV7-9 and TRBJ2-5; no clear D gene. Trimming shortened V by 5 bases and J by 3 bases, and 10 bases separated the two germline ends. Germline V gene sequence: CDR1 SEHNR, CDR2 FQNEAQ (reference sequence). The CDR3 has 13 amino acids. The CDR3 reads CASSPRQEETQYF. The CDR3 coding sequence is TGTGCCAGCAGCCCCCGTCAGGAAGAGACCCAGTACTTC.

This sequence joins TRBV6-5 and TRBJ2-2; no clear D gene. The length of the CDR3 is 14 residues. Per germline, CDR1 MNHEY and CDR2 SVGAGI. V was cut by 4 bases and J by 2 bases, with 8 bases left in between. The DNA of the CDR3 is TGTGCCAGCAGTTGGGCCAGAAACACCGGGGAGCTGTTTTTT. Its protein is CASSWARNTGELFF.

The genes are TRBV6-4 and TRBJ2-3; tentative D call: TRBD2 (6 bases). The CDR3 covers 13 residues. Germline assignment: CDR1 MRHNA and CDR2 SNTAGT. With 4 bases removed from V and 2 bases from J, the gap between germline ends came to 7 bases. The CDR3 region has the DNA TGTGCCAGCAGTGCACTAGCCACAGATACGCAGTATTTT. Translation: CASSALATDTQYF.

This rearrangement joins TRBV21-1 to TRBJ2-4; the DNA was not used to check the table's D call, TRBD1. TRBV21-1 is given as a pseudogene. The CDR3 covers 16 residues. The CDR3 DNA sequence: TGTGCCAGCAGCCCCCGGGGACACATAGCCAAAAACATTCAGTACTTC. This translates into CASSPRGHIAKNIQYF.

This clone was found once. The V call is TRBV27, the J call TRBJ2-5; 9 bases align to TRBD1. CDR1 is MNHEY, CDR2 SMNVEV, per germline (reference sequence). V trimming: 5 bases; J trimming: 1 base; junction bases outside the gene matches: 14. The length of the CDR3 is 18 residues. The DNA of the CDR3 is TGTGCCAGCAGTCCGCAATCCCCGGGACAGGGATTCCAAGAGACCCAGTACTTC. The encoded protein is CASSPQSPGQGFQETQYF.

Here the CDR3 DNA reads TGTGCCAGCAACCTCGGAGGACTAGCGGGGGACGAGCAGTACTTC. The encoded protein is CASNLGGLAGDEQYF. This chain uses TRBV9 with TRBJ2-7, with 13 nucleotides matching TRBD2. The CDR3 sequence is 15 residues long. CDR1 and CDR2 from the germline V gene are SGDLS and YYNGEE. V gave up 6 bases and J gave up 5 bases; unmatched junction bases: 8. The full variable domain, with the rest looked up from reference TRBV9 and TRBJ2-7, is DSGVTQTPKHLITATGQRVTLRCSPRSGDLSVYWYQQSLDQGLQFLIQYYNGEERAKGNILERFSAQQFPDLHSELNLSSLELGDSALYFCASNLGGLAGDEQYFGPGTRLTVT.

This rearrangement joins TRBV13 to TRBJ2-5; TRBD1 is a possible D gene (5 bases). The V end was cut by 5 bases, the J end by 3 bases, with 13 bases between. The CDR3 runs 14 residues. CDR1 and CDR2 (germline): PRHDT, FYEKMQ (reference sequence). The CDR3 sequence: CASSQGHSEETQYF. The DNA for the CDR3 is TGTGCCAGCAGCCAAGGACATTCAGAAGAGACCCAGTACTTC.

Remarks on this clone: Sequence at one end of the junction differs from germline and may be a read error. Other nucleotide sequences in the sample specify the same CDR3. The V and J genes are TRBV6-5 and TRBJ1-6, with D maybe TRBD1 (5 bases). From germline, CDR1 is MNHEY and CDR2 SVGAGI. The length of the CDR3 is 13 residues. CDR3 sequence (DNA): TGTGCCAGCAAGGGGTCCTATAATTCCCCCCTCCACTTT. It specifies CASKGSYNSPLHF.

The J gene is TRBJ2-2, the V gene TRBV6-1, with 8 bases lining up with TRBD1. CDR1 and CDR2 from the germline V gene are MNHNS and SASEGT. The CDR3 consists of 16 residues. After removal of 3 bases from V and 4 bases from J, the junction contained 7 bases not matched to a gene. The CDR3 sequence: CASSEPDRVATGELFF. DNA of the CDR3: TGTGCCAGCAGTGAGCCGGACAGGGTTGCCACCGGGGAGCTGTTTTTT.

The chain employs TRBV25-1 and TRBJ2-2; the match to TRBD1 covers 8 bases. The V gene's germline CDR1 is MGHDK and CDR2 SYGVNS. The CDR3 runs 17 residues. V lost 1 base and J lost 5; bases outside the gene matches: 9. CDR3 amino acids: CASSELPGQGRTGELFF. In nucleotides, the CDR3 is TGTGCCAGCAGTGAATTGCCCGGACAGGGACGGACCGGGGAGCTGTTTTTT.

Only a few counts were recorded for this clone. This rearrangement joins TRBV11-2 to TRBJ2-2; D may be TRBD1 (6 bases). The CDR3 has 16 residues. V was trimmed by 3 bases and J by 9 bases, leaving 20 bases between them. Germline CDR1 SGHAT, CDR2 FQNNGV. CDR3 bases: TGTGCCAGCAGCTTGGGGGCAACAGGGTTACTTCGGGAGCTGTTTTTT. The encoded protein is CASSLGATGLLRELFF.

The chain is built from TRBV5-4 and TRBJ2-1, with 7 bases fitting TRBD2. CDR3 size: 16 residues. Germline V CDR1 and CDR2: SGHNT, YYREEE (reference sequence). V lost 0 bases and J lost 5; bases outside the gene matches: 8. CDR3 coding DNA: TGTGCCAGCAGCTTGGCGGCGGGGGTCGTGCACAATGAGCAGTTCTTC. Amino acid sequence: CASSLAAGVVHNEQFF.

The V call is TRBV4-1, the J call TRBJ2-2, with D uncertain. The germline V gene has CDR1 MGHRA and CDR2 YSYEKL. There are 11 residues in the CDR3. V gave up 7 bases and J gave up 5 bases, with 5 bases separating them. The CDR3 loop is CASTSTGELFF. The CDR3 DNA follows: TGCGCCAGCACTAGTACCGGGGAGCTGTTTTTT.

The rearrangement joins TRBV18 to TRBJ1-1; D is ambiguous. This CDR3 has 14 residues. V was shortened by 0 bases and J by 5 bases, with 10 bases between the two germline ends. Germline-derived CDR1 and CDR2 are KGHSH and LQKENI. The CDR3 region is CASSPPRLVTEAFF. CDR3 nucleotides: TGTGCCAGCTCACCACCGCGGCTGGTGACTGAAGCTTTCTTT.

This chain connects TRBV27 to TRBJ1-5; no reliable D call. CDR1 and CDR2 (germline): MNHEY, SMNVEV (reference sequence). V gave up 2 bases and J gave up 1 base, with 3 bases separating them. CDR3 size: 13 residues. The CDR3 spells CASSLLSNQPQHF. CDR3 coding DNA: TGTGCCAGCAGTTTACTGAGCAATCAGCCCCAGCATTTT.

The chain uses TRBV2 and TRBJ1-2; the D gene is possibly TRBD1 (6 bases). The ends were cut back, 7 bases at V and 6 bases at J, with 15 bases in the middle. This CDR3 comprises 13 residues. Germline loops: CDR1 SNHLY, CDR2 FYNNEI. The chain's CDR3 is CASTLTGSNGYTF. As DNA, the CDR3 is TGTGCCAGCACCCTGACAGGCTCCAATGGCTACACCTTC.

The J gene is TRBJ1-6, the V gene TRBV25-1, with TRBD1 identical over 7 bases. The CDR3 has 15 residues. The V gene's germline CDR1 is MGHDK and CDR2 SYGVNS. Trimming cost V 7 bases and J 5 bases; bases outside gene matches: 8. CDR3 coding DNA: TGTGCCAGCACGTGGGACAGCGTTAATAATTCACCCCTCCACTTT. It encodes CASTWDSVNNSPLHF.

The chain combines TRBV30 with TRBJ2-3; 9 bases are shared with TRBD1. The CDR3 loop spans 14 amino acids. The V gene end was trimmed by 6 bases and the J gene end by 6 bases; junction bases not matched to a gene: 10. Germline loops: CDR1 GTSNPN, CDR2 SVGIG (reference sequence). CDR3 in amino acids: CACTGQGSWDTQYF. CDR3 sequence (DNA): TGTGCCTGTACCGGACAGGGGAGTTGGGATACGCAGTATTTT.

The rearrangement links TRBV11-2 to TRBJ2-5; D is unclear. CDR3 length: 12 amino acids. Germline CDR1 reads SGHAT; CDR2 reads FQNNGV. V was cut by 3 bases and J by 3 bases, with 5 bases left in between. The CDR3 sequence: CASSFSKETQYF. The CDR3 nucleotides read TGTGCCAGCAGCTTCTCTAAAGAGACCCAGTACTTC.

In DNA, the CDR3 is TGTGCCAGCAGCCTCGGGGGGTTGGCCACTGAAGCTTTCTTT. Amino acids: CASSLGGLATEAFF. The chain recombines TRBV6-7 with TRBJ1-1, with D tentatively TRBD1 (5 bases). TRBV6-7 qualifies as an ORF whose function is uncertain. The CDR3 is made up of 14 amino acids. Trimming pared 6 bases from V and 4 bases from J, leaving 15 bases between.